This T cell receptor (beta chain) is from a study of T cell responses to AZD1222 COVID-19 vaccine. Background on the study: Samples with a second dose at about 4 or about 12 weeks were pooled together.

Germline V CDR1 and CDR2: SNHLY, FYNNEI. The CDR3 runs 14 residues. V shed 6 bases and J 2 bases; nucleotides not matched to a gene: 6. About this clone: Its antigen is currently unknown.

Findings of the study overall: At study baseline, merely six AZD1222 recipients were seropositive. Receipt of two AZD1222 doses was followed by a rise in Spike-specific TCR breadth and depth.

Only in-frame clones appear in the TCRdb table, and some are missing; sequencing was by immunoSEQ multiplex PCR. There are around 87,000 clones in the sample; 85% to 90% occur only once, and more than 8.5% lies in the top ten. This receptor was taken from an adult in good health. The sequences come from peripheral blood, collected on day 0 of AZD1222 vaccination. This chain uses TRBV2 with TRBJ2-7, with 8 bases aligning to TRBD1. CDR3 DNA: TGTGCCAGCAGGCCACAGGGGGATGCCTACGAGCAGTACTTC. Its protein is CASRPQGDAYEQYF.